This T cell receptor beta chain was captured by sequencing in a study of human T cells and chemical hapten exposure. As for the study in general: The study traced per-sample TCR yield variation mainly to small differences in pooled library volumes.

In its sample, this clonotype was seen many times. The CDR3 contains 13 residues. The ends were cut back, 1 base at V and 4 bases at J, with 7 bases in the middle. TCRdb itself ran the RACE reads through MiXCR, one entry per CDR3 protein. The table includes more than 50,000 distinct CDR3 sequences, about 6.7% detected once. Time point given: pre-sensitization, week 0. Stated treatment: therapeutic diphenylcyclopropenone sensitization with weekly scalp DPC. The origin of this receptor is a woman aged 25-40 years with alopecia areata. Some clones in this sample may be carry-over from other donors' samples. The V and J genes are TRBV12-3 or TRBV12-4 and TRBJ1-2; no definite D call. The sequencing used whole blood, collected in connection with sensitization to the hapten diphenylcyclopropenone (DPC). The DNA for the CDR3 is TGTGCCAGCAGTTTAGGGGAGGGCTATGGCTACACCTTC. It codes for CASSLGEGYGYTF.